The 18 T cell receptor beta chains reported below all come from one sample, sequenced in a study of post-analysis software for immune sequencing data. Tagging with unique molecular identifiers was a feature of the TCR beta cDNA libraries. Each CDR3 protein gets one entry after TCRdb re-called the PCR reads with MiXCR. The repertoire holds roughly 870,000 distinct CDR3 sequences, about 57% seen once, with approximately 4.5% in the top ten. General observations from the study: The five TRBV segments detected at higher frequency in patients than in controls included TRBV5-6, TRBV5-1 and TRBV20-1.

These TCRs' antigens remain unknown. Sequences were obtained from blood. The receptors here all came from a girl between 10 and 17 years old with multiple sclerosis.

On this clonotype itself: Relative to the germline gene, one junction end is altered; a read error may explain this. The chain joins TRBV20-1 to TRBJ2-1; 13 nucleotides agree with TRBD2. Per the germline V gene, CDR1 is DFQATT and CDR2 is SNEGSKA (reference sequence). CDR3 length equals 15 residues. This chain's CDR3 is CSARVLAGGPGEQFF. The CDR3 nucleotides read TGCAGCGCTAGAGTACTAGCGGGGGGGCCTGGTGAGCAGTTCTTC.

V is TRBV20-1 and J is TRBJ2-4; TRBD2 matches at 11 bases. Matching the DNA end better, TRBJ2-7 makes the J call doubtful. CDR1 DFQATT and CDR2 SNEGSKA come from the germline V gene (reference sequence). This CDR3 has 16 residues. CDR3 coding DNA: TGCAGTGCTAATGGTTGGGCTAGCGGGAGGTGTAACGAGCAGTACTTC. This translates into CSANGWASGRCNEQYF.

CDR3 in amino acids: CASSLQAGGGTDTQYF. CDR3 in DNA: TGTGCCAGCAGCTTACAAGCGGGAGGTGGCACAGATACGCAGTATTTT. V gene TRBV7-3 combines with J gene TRBJ2-3; 9 bases fit TRBD2. Germline V gene data show CDR1 as SGHTA and CDR2 as FQGTGA. V was clipped by 2 bases and J by 1 base; unmatched bases: 4. The length of the CDR3 is 16 residues.

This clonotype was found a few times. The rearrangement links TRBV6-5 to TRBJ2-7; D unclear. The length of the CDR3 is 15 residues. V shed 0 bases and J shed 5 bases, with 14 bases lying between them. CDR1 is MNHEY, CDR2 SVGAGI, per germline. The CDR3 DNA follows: TGTGCCAGCAGTTACTCCCAGACCCTTCGGCACGAGCAGTACTTC. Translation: CASSYSQTLRHEQYF.

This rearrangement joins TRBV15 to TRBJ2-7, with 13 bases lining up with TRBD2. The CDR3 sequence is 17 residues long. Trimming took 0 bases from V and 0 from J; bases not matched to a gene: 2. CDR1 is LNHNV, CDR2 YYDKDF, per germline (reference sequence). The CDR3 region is CATSRDRTSGGSYEQYF. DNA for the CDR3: TGTGCCACCAGCAGAGATCGGACTAGCGGGGGCTCCTACGAGCAGTACTTC.

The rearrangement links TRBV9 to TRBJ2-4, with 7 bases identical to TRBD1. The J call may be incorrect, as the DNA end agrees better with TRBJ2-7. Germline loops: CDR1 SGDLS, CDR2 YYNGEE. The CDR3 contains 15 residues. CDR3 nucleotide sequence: TGTGCCAGCAGCGTAGCTGGAGAACAGGGGACCGAGCAGTACTTC. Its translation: CASSVAGEQGTEQYF.

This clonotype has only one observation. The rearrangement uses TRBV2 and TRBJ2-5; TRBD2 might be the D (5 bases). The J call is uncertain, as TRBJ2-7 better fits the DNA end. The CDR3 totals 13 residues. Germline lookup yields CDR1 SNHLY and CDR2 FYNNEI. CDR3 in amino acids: CASSEGLGSEQYF. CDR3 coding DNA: TGTGCCAGCAGTGAAGGGTTGGGGAGCGAGCAGTACTTC.

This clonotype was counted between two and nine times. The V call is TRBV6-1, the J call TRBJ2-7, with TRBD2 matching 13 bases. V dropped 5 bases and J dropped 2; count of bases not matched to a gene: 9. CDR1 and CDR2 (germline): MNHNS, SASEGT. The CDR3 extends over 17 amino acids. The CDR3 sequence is CASSTSPGLAGAYEQYF. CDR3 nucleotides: TGTGCCAGCAGTACCAGTCCCGGACTAGCGGGGGCCTACGAGCAGTACTTC.

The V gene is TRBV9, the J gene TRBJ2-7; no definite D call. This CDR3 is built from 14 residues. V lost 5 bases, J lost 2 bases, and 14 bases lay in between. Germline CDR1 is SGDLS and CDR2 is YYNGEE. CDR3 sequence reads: CASSVRVETYEQYF. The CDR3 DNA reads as TGTGCCAGCAGTGTAAGGGTGGAGACCTACGAGCAGTACTTC. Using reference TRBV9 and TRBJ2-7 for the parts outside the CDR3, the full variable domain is DSGVTQTPKHLITATGQRVTLRCSPRSGDLSVYWYQQSLDQGLQFLIQYYNGEERAKGNILERFSAQQFPDLHSELNLSSLELGDSALYFCASSVRVETYEQYFGPGTRLTVT.

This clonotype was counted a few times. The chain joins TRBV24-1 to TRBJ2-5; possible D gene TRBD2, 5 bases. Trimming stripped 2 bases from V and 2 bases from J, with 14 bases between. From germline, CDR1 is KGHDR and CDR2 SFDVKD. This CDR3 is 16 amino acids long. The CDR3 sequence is CATSDSRDFPQETQYF. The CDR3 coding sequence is TGTGCCACCAGTGATTCCCGGGATTTCCCACAAGAGACCCAGTACTTC.

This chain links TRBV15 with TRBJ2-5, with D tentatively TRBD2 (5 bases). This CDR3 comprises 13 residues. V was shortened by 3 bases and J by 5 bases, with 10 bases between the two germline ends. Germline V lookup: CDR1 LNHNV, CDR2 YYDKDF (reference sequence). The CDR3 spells CATSSLGAETQYF. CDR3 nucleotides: TGTGCCACCAGCAGTTTGGGAGCGGAGACCCAGTACTTC. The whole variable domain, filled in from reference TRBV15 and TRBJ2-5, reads DAMVIQNPRYQVTQFGKPVTLSCSQTLNHNVMYWYQQKSSQAPKLLFHYYDKDFNNEADTPDNFQSRRPNTSFCFLDIRSPGLGDTAMYLCATSSLGAETQYFGPGTRLLVL.

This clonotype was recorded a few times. CDR3 region: CASSYSKGLAAMNEQFF. The DNA of the CDR3 is TGTGCCAGCAGTTACTCGAAGGGACTAGCGGCTATGAATGAGCAGTTCTTC. This sequence joins TRBV6-5 and TRBJ2-1; 11 nucleotides align to TRBD2. Germline V gene sequence: CDR1 MNHEY, CDR2 SVGAGI. This CDR3 is 17 amino acids long. The junction had 8 bases not matched to a gene; V was cut back by 0 bases and J by 7 bases.

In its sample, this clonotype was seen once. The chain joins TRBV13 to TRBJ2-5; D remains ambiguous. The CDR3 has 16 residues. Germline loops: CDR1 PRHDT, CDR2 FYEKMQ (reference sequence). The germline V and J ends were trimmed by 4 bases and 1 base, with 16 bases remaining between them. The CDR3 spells CASSSSGRRSQETQYF. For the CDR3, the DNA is TGTGCCAGCAGCTCCTCAGGCCGCCGGTCCCAAGAGACCCAGTACTTC.

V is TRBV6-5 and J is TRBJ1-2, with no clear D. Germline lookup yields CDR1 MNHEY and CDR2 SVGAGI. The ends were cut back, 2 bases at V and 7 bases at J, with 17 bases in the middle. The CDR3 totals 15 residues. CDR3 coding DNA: TGTGCCAGCAGTTACCCAGACCGGGGTGGTTTTGGCTACACCTTC. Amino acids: CASSYPDRGGFGYTF.

In DNA, the CDR3 is TGTGCCACCAGTGATGGGGACAGGGAACTTCAAGAGACCCAGTACTTC. It encodes CATSDGDRELQETQYF. The chain uses TRBV24-1 and TRBJ2-5, with TRBD1 matching over 9 bases. This CDR3 is built from 16 residues. After removal of 3 bases from V and 2 bases from J, the junction contained 6 bases not matched to a gene. The germline V gene has CDR1 KGHDR and CDR2 SFDVKD.

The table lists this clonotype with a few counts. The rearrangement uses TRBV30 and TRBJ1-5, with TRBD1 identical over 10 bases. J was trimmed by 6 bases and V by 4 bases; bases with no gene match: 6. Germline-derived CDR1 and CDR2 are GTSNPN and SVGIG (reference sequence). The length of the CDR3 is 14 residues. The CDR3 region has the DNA TGTGCCTGGACCGGGACAGGGGACAGTCAGCCCCAGCATTTT. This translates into CAWTGTGDSQPQHF.

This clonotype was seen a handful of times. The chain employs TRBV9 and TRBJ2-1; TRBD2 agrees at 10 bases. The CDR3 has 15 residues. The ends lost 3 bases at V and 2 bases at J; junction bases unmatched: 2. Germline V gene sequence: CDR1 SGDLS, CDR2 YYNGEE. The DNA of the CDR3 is TGTGCCAGCAGCGCCCTAGCGGGGGCCTACAATGAGCAGTTCTTC. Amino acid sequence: CASSALAGAYNEQFF.

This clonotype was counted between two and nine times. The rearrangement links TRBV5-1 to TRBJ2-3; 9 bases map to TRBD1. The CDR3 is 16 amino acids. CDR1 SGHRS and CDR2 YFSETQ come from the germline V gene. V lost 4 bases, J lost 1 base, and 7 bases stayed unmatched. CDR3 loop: CASSTAGTGRTDTQYF. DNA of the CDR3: TGCGCCAGCAGCACCGCCGGGACAGGGCGCACAGATACGCAGTATTTT.